This T cell receptor (beta chain) was profiled in a study of blood T cell repertoires in COVID-19. About the study: PBMCs, B-cell-depleted T cells, or T cells provided the cDNA or gDNA that made up the material.

Under the authors' procedure: Estimation of nucleated cell counts was performed using reference gene primer amplification. This table comes from immunoSEQ multiplex PCR, and its TCRdb copy is limited to in-frame clones, with some not included. Clone size and V and J calls were adopted from that table, with D and trimming inferred from the DNA. The sample holds 270,000 or so clones, about four fifths seen once. Trimming shortened V by 5 bases and J by 0 bases, and 14 bases separated the two germline ends. This CDR3 region has 16 residues. The germline V gene has CDR1 SGHTA and CDR2 FQGTGA. The sample consisted of peripheral blood. This receptor was obtained from a woman aged 50 to 65 who had recovered from COVID-19. This chain joins TRBV7-3 and TRBJ2-1; D is possibly TRBD1 (5 bases). The CDR3 protein is CASSPSGQGSYNEQFF. Here the CDR3 DNA reads TGTGCCAGCAGCCCCTCAGGGCAGGGCTCCTACAATGAGCAGTTCTTC.